This T cell receptor beta chain stems from a study of shared clonotypes between healthy human individuals. This CDR3 region has 13 residues. Germline assignment: CDR1 SEHNR and CDR2 FQNEAQ (reference sequence). With 1 base removed from V and 5 bases from J, the gap between germline ends came to 8 bases. The naive CD8 population came from CD45RO-negative cells selected for CCR7, without terminally differentiated effector memory CD45RA+ cells. Study outcomes and limitations: Few donors restricted represented genetic and exposure-history diversity.

Clones were sequenced by immunoSEQ multiplex PCR, and TCRdb holds only the in-frame ones, with some missing. This sample has approximately 2,200,000 clones, with roughly 91% found just once. About this clone itself: Its antigen is currently unknown.

The chain uses TRBV7-9 and TRBJ2-5, with D unclear. The source material was naive CD8+ T cells from PBMCs. The clonotype was recovered from a man younger than 35 in good health. Some clones in this sample may be carry-over from other donors' samples. The CDR3 sequence: CASSLDNAETQYF. The CDR3 coding sequence is TGTGCCAGCAGCTTAGATAACGCGGAGACCCAGTACTTC.